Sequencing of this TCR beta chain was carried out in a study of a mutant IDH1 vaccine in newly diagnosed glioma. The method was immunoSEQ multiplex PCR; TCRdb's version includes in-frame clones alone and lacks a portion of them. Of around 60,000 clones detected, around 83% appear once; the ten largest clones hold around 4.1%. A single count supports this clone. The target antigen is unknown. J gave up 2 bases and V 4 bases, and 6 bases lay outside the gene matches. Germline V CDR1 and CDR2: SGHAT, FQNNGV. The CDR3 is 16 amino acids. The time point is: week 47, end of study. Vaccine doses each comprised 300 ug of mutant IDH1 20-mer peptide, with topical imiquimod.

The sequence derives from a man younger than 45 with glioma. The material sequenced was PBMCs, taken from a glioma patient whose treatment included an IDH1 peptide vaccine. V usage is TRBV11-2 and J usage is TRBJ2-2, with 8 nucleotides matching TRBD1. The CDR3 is CASSSQGEANTGELFF. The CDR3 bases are TGTGCCAGCAGCTCACAGGGGGAGGCAAACACCGGGGAGCTGTTTTTT.